This T cell receptor (beta chain) was recovered during a study of somatic mutations in cytotoxic T cells in rheumatoid arthritis. Study-wide context: Among the T-cell populations stained with V beta antibodies, some were separated by flow sorting at nearly 100% purity, including V beta1+ cells whose TCRB was sequenced.

Turning to this clone: Its antigen is as yet unknown.

Source study methods: Published virus-specific TCRB sequences were rarely matched by patient CD8+ clones larger than 1%. Measured with immunoSEQ multiplex PCR; TCRdb has only the in-frame clones, and not every one. The V and J calls and clone size are taken from that table; D and trimming were inferred from the DNA. The sample shows about 14,000 clones, around 74% of them seen only once. Study-wide findings and caveats: What antigens the expanded CD8+ clones targeted remained unknown. A single CD8+ clone exceeded 20% of CD8+ cells in about an eighth of the roughly 65 patients.

The clonotype was recovered from an adult with rheumatoid arthritis. The sample was CD8+ T cells sorted from blood.

The CDR3: CASSPRTVENEQFF. The CDR3 bases are TGTGCCAGTAGTCCAAGGACTGTTGAAAATGAGCAGTTCTTC. The rearrangement links TRBV19 to TRBJ2-1; tentatively, D is TRBD2 (5 bases). The V end lost 5 bases, the J end lost 7 bases, and 15 bases lay between the germline ends. CDR3 length: 14 amino acids. The V gene's germline CDR1 is LNHDA and CDR2 SQIVND (reference sequence).